This TCR beta chain derives from a study of shared clonotypes between healthy human individuals. The wider study: The donors, two women and a few men, were aged 18 to 49.

In this sample, this clone turned up a few times. Genomic DNA for unsorted samples, which was extracted with the QIAamp DNA Blood Mini kit, came from about 90 million PBMCs. The germline CDR1 and CDR2 sequences are SGHRS and YFSETQ. CDR3 length: 14 amino acids. Deletions cut 2 bases from V and 8 bases from J, with 13 bases between. Data came from immunoSEQ multiplex PCR; TCRdb stores just in-frame clones and leaves some out. Seen here are about 490,000 clones, around 80% observed once, and the top ten hold approximately 12%. Material: PBMCs. This chain uses TRBV5-1 with TRBJ2-2; D is undetermined. This receptor was obtained from a woman in her thirties or forties in good health. Some clones in this sample may be carry-over from other donors' samples. The CDR3 nucleotides read TGCGCCAGCAGCTTAGGAGTCGATTCTGGGGAGCTGTTTTTT. Protein sequence: CASSLGVDSGELFF.